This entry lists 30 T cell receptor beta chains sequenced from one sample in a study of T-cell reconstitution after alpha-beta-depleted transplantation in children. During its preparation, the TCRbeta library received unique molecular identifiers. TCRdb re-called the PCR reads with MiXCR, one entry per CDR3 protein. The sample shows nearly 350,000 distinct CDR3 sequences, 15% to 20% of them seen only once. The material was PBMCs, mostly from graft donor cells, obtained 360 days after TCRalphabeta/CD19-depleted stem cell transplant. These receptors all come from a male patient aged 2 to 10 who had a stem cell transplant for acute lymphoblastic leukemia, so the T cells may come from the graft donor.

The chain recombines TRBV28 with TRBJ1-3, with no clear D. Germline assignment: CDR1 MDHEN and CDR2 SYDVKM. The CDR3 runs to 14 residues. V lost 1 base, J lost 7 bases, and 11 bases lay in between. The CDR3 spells CASSLYTFDNTIYF. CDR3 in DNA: TGTGCCAGCAGTTTATACACCTTTGACAACACCATATATTTT.

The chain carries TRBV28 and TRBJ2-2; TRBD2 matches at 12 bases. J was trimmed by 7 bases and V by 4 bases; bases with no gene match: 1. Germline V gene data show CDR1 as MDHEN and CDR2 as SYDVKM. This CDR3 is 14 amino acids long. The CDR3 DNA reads TGTGCCAGCAGTTCGGGACTAGCGGGCGGGGAGCTGTTTTTT. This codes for CASSSGLAGGELFF.

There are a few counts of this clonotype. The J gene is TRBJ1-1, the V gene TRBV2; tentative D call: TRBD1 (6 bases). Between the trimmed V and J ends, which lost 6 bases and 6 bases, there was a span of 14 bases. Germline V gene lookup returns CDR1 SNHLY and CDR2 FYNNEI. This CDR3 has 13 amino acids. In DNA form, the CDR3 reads TGTGCCAGCAGCTGGACAGCCAACGCTGAAGCTTTCTTT. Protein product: CASSWTANAEAFF.

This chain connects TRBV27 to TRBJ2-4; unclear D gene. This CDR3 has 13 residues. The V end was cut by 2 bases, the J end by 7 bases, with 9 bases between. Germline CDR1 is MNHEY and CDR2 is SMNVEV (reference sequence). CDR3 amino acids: CASSLVASNIQYF. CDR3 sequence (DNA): TGTGCCAGCAGTTTAGTAGCTTCGAACATTCAGTACTTC.

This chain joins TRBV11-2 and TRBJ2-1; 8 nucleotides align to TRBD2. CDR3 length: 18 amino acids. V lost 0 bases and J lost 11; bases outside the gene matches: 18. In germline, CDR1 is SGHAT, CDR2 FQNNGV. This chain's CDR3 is CASSLEGRDGRAHRKQFF. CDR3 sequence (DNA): TGTGCCAGCAGCTTAGAAGGTCGCGACGGGAGGGCCCACCGAAAGCAGTTCTTC.

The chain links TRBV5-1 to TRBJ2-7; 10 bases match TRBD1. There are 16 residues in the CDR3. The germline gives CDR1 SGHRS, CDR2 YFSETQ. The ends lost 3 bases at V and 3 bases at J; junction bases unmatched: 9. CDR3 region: CASSSDRDRGFYEQYF. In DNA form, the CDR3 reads TGCGCCAGCAGCTCGGACCGGGACAGGGGATTCTACGAGCAGTACTTC. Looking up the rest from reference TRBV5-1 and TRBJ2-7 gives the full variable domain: KAGVTQTPRYLIKTRGQQVTLSCSPISGHRSVSWYQQTPGQGLQFLFEYFSETQRNKGNFPGRFSGRQFSNSRSEMNVSTLELGDSALYLCASSSDRDRGFYEQYFGPGTRLTVT.

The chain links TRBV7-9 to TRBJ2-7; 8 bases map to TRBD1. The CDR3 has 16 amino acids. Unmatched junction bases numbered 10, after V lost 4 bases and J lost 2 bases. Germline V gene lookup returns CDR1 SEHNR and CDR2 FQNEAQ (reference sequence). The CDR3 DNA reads TGTGCCAGCAGCTGGACCAGGGGACAGGAACCCTACGAGCAGTACTTC. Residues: CASSWTRGQEPYEQYF. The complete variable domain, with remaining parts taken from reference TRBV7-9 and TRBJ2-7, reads DTGVSQNPRHKITKRGQNVTFRCDPISEHNRLYWYRQTLGQGPEFLTYFQNEAQLEKSRLLSDRFSAERPKGSFSTLEIQRTEQGDSAMYLCASSWTRGQEPYEQYFGPGTRLTVT.

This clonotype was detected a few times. CDR3 residues: CASGHTSTDTQYF. CDR3 nucleotide sequence: TGTGCCAGCGGGCATACAAGCACAGATACGCAGTATTTT. V and J are TRBV7-9 and TRBJ2-3, with D uncertain. The CDR3 runs to 13 residues. The germline CDR1 and CDR2 sequences are SEHNR and FQNEAQ (reference sequence). Trimming left V 8 bases short and J 0 bases short, with 9 bases between. The whole variable domain, filled in from reference TRBV7-9 and TRBJ2-3, reads DTGVSQNPRHKITKRGQNVTFRCDPISEHNRLYWYRQTLGQGPEFLTYFQNEAQLEKSRLLSDRFSAERPKGSFSTLEIQRTEQGDSAMYLCASGHTSTDTQYFGPGTRLTVL.

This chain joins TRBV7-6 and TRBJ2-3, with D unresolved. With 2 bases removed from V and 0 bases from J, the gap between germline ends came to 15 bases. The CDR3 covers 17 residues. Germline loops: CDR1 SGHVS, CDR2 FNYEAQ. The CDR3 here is CASSLIRPGRSTDTQYF. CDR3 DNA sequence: TGTGCCAGCAGCTTAATCCGGCCAGGACGGAGCACAGATACGCAGTATTTT.

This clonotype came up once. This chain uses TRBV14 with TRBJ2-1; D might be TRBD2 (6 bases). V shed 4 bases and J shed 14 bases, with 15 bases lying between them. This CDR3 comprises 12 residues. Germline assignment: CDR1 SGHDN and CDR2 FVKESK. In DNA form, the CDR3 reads TGTGCCAGCAGCCCCCAGGCCGGGGAGGAGTTCTTC. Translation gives CASSPQAGEEFF.

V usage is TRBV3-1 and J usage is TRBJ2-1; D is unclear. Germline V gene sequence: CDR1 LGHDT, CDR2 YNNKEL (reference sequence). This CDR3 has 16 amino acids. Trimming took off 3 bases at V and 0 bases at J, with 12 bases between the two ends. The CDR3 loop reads CASSQADASSYNEQFF. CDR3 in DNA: TGTGCCAGCAGCCAGGCAGACGCTAGCTCCTACAATGAGCAGTTCTTC.

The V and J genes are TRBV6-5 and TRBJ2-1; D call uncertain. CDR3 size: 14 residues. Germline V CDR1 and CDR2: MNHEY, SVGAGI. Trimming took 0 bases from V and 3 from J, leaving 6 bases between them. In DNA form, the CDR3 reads TGTGCCAGCAGTTACTCGACCGTCTACAATGAGCAGTTCTTC. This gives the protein CASSYSTVYNEQFF.

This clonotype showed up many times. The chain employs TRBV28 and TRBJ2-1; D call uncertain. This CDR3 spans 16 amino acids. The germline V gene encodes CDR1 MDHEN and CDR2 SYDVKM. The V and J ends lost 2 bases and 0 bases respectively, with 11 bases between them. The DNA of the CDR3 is TGTGCCAGCAGTTTACCAGGATTGAGCTCCTACAATGAGCAGTTCTTC. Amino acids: CASSLPGLSSYNEQFF.

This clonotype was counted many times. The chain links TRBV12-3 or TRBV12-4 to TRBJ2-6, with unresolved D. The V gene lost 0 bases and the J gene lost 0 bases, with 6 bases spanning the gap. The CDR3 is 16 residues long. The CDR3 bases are TGTGCCAGCAGTTTAGCCCACAACTCTGGGGCCAACGTCCTGACTTTC. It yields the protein CASSLAHNSGANVLTF.

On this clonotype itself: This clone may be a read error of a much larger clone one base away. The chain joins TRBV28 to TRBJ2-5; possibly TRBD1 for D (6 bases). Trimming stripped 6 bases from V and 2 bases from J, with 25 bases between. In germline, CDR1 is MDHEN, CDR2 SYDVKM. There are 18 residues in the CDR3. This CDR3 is CASSPWTVGGEVQETQYF. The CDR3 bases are TGTGCCAGCAGCCCATGGACCGTAGGGGGAGAGGTACAAGAGACCCAGTACTTC.

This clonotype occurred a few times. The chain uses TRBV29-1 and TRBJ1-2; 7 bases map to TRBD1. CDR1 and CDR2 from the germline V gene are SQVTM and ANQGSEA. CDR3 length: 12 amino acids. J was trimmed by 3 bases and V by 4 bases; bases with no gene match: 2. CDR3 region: CSVVDRDYGYTF. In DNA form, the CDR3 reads TGCAGCGTTGTAGACAGGGACTATGGCTACACCTTC.

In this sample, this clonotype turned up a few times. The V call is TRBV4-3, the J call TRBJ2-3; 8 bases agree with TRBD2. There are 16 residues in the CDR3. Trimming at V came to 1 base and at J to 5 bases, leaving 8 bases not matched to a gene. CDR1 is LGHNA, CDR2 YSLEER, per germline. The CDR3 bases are TGCGCCAGCAGCCAAGGTGTAGCGGGATCCAAAGATACGCAGTATTTT. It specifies CASSQGVAGSKDTQYF.

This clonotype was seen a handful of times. As DNA, the CDR3 is TGTGCCAGCAGGCAGGGGGCGCGTGAGACCCAGTACTTC. It translates to CASRQGARETQYF. This chain uses TRBV6-1 with TRBJ2-5; 8 nucleotides agree with TRBD1. The CDR3 consists of 13 residues. In germline, CDR1 is MNHNS, CDR2 SASEGT. Trimming at V came to 6 bases and at J to 5 bases, leaving 5 bases not matched to a gene.

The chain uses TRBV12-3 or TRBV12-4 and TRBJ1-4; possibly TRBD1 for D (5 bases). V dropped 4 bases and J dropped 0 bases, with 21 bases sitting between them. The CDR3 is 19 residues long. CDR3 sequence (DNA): TGTGCCAGCAGTTCACTTATCCCGGGACCGAACCCAACTAATGAAAAACTGTTTTTT. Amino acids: CASSSLIPGPNPTNEKLFF.

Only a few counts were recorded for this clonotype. CDR3 amino acids: CASSLVAENYGYTF. The CDR3 bases are TGCGCCAGCAGCTTGGTAGCGGAAAACTATGGCTACACCTTC. The chain employs TRBV5-1 and TRBJ1-2; no firm D call. Germline CDR1 and CDR2: SGHRS and YFSETQ. The V end was cut by 0 bases, the J end by 2 bases, with 8 bases between. The CDR3 has 14 amino acids.

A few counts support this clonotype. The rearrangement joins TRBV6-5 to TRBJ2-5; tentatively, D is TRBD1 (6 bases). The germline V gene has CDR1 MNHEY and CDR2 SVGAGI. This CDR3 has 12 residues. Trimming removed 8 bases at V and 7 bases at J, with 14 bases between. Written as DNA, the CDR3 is TGTGCCAGCCGGACAGTCCCTGGGACCCAGTACTTC. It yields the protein CASRTVPGTQYF.

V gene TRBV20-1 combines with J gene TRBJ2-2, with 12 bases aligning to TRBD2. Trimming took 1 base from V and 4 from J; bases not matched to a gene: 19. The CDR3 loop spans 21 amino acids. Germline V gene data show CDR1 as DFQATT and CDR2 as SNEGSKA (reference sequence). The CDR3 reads CSARANLSRSSGRAPTGELFF. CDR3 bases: TGCAGTGCTAGAGCAAACCTCTCGCGCTCTAGCGGGAGGGCCCCCACCGGGGAGCTGTTTTTT.

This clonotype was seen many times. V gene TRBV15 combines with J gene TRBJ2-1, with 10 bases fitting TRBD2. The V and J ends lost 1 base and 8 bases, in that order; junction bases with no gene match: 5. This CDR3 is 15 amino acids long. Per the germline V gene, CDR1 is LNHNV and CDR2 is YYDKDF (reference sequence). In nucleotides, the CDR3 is TGTGCCACCAGCAGAGGAAGCGGGAGGGCCCATGAGCAGTTCTTC. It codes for CATSRGSGRAHEQFF.

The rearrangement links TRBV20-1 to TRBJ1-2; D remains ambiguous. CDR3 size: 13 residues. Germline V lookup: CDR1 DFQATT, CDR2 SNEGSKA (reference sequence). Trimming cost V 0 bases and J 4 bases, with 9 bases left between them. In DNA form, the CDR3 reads TGCAGTGCTAGAGATCCCGAGGGCTATGGCTACACCTTC. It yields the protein CSARDPEGYGYTF.

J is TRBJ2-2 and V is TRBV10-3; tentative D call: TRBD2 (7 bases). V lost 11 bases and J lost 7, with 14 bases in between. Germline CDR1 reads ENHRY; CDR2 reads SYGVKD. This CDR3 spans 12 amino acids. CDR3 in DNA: TGTGCCGCCCGGGGGGCAGGCGGGGAGCTGTTTTTT. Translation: CAARGAGGELFF.

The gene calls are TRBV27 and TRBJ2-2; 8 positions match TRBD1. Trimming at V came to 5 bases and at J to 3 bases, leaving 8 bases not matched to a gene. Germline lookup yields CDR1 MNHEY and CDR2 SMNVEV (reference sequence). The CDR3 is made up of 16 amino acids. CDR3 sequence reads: CASSPMPGQDTGELFF. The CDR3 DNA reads TGTGCCAGCAGTCCCATGCCGGGACAGGACACCGGGGAGCTGTTTTTT.

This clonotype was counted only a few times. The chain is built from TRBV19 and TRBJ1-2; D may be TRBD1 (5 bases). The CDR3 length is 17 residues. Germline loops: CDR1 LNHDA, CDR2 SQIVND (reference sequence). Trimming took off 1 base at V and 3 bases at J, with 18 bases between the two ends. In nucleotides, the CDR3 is TGTGCCAGTAGTATAGTCCCGGGGCCCTCCGCGGACTATGGCTACACCTTC. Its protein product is CASSIVPGPSADYGYTF.

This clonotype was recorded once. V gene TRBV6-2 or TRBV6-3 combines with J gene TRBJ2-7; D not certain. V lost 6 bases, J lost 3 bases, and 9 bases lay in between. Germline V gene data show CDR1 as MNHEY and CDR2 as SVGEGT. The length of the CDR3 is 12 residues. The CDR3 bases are TGTGCCAGCAGGGGCTGGAGCTACGAGCAGTACTTC. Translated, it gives CASRGWSYEQYF.

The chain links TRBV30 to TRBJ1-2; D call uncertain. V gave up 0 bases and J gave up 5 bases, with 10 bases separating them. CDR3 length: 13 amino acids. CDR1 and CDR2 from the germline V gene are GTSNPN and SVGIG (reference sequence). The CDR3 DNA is TGTGCCTGGAGTGTCCCGGAGATTTATGGCTACACCTTC. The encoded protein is CAWSVPEIYGYTF. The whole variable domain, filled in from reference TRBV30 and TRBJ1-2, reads SQTIHQWPATLVQPVGSPLSLECTVEGTSNPNLYWYRQAAGRGLQLLFYSVGIGQISSEVPQNLSASRPQDRQFILSSKKLLLSDSGFYLCAWSVPEIYGYTFGSGTRLTVV.

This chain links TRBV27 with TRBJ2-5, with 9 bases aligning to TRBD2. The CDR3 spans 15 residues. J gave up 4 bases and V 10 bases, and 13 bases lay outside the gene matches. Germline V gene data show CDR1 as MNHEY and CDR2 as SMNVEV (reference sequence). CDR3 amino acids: CATQRVAGVGETQYF. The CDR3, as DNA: TGTGCCACCCAACGGGTAGCGGGAGTGGGAGAGACCCAGTACTTC.